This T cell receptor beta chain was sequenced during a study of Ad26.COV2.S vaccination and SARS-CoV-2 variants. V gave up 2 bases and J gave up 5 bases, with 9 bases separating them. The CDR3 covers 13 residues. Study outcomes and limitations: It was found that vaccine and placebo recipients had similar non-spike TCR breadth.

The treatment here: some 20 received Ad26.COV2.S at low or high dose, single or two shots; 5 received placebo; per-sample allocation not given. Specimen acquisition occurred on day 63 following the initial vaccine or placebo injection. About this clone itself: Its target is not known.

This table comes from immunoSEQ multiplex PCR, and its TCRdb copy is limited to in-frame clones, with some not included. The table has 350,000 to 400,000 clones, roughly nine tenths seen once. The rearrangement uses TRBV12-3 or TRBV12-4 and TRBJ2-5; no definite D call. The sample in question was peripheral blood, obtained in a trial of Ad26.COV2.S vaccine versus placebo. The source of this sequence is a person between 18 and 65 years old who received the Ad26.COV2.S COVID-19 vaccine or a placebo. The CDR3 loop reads CASSLFPGETQYF. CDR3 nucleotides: TGTGCCAGCAGTTTATTCCCCGGTGAGACCCAGTACTTC.